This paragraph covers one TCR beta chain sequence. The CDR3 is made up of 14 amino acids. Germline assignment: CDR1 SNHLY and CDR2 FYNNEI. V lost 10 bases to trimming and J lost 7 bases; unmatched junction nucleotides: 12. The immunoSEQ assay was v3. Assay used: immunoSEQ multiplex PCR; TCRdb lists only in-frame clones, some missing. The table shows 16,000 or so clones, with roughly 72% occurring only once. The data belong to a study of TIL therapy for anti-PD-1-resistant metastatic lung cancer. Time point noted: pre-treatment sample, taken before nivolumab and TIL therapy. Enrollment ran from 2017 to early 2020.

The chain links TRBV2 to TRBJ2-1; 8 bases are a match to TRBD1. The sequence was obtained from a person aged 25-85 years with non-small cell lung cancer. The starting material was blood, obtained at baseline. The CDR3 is CAITGTGVWNEQFF. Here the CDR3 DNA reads TGTGCCATAACCGGGACAGGTGTCTGGAATGAGCAGTTCTTC.